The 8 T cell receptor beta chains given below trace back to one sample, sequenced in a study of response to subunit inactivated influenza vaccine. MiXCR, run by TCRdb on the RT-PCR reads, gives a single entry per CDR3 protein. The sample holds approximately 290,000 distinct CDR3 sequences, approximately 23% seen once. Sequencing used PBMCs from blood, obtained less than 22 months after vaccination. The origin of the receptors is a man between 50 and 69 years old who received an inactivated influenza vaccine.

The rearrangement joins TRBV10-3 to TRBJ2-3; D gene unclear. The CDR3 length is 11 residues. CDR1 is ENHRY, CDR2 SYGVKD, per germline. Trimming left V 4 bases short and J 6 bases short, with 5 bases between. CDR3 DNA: TGTGCCATCAGTGTCTCCGATACGCAGTATTTT. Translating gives CAISVSDTQYF.

DNA for the CDR3: TGTGCCAGCAGCCGACTAGCGGGAGTTACCGGGGAGCTGTTTTTT. Translating gives CASSRLAGVTGELFF. This chain connects TRBV12-3 or TRBV12-4 to TRBJ2-2, with 12 bases matching TRBD2. CDR3 length: 15 residues. V shed 6 bases, J shed 5 bases, and the junction held 4 bases outside the gene matches.

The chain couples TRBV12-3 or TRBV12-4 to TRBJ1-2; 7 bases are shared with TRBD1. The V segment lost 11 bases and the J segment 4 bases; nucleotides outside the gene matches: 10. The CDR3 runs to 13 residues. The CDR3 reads CASGGTASYGYTF. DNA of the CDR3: TGTGCCTCTGGAGGGACAGCCTCCTATGGCTACACCTTC.

The CDR3 loop reads CASSSNLLAKLSTDTQYF. In DNA form, the CDR3 reads TGTGCCAGCAGCTCGAACTTACTAGCGAAACTTAGCACAGATACGCAGTATTTT. The chain has TRBV5-6 and TRBJ2-3; 7 positions agree with TRBD2. The CDR3 is 18 amino acids. The V gene's germline CDR1 is SGHDT and CDR2 YYEEEE. With 3 bases clipped from V and 0 bases from J, the junction kept 13 bases outside the gene matches.

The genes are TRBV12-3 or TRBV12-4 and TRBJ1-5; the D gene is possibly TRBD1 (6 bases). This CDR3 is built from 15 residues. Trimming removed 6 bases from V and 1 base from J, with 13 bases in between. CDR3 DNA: TGTGCCAGCAGCCTCACAGGGAAAAGCAATCAGCCCCAGCATTTT. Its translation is CASSLTGKSNQPQHF.

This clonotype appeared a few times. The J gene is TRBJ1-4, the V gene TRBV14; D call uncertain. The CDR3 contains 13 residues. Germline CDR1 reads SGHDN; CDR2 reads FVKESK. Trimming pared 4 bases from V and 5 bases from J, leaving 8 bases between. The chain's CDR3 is CASSRGPNEKLFF. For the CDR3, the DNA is TGTGCCAGCAGCCGTGGCCCCAATGAAAAACTGTTTTTT.

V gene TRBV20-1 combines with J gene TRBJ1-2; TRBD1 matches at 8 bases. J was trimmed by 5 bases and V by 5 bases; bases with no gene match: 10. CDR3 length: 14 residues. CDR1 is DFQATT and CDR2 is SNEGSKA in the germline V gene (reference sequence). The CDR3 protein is CSAPVYRGNYGYTF. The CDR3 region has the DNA TGCAGTGCTCCAGTCTACAGGGGGAATTATGGCTACACCTTC.

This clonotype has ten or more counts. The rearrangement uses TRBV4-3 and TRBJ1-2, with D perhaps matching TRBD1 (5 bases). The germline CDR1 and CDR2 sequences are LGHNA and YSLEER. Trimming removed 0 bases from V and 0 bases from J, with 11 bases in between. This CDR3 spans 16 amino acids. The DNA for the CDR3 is TGCGCCAGCAGCCAAGAAGGGCACAGGTCTAACTATGGCTACACCTTC. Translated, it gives CASSQEGHRSNYGYTF.